The clone carrying this T cell receptor beta chain turned up a few times. The entry originates in a study of T-cell reconstitution after alpha-beta-depleted transplantation in children. It was with unique molecular identifiers that the TCRbeta library was prepared. MiXCR, applied by TCRdb to the PCR reads, yields one record per CDR3 protein. The sample comprises some 600,000 distinct CDR3 sequences, approximately 15% of which are singletons, and approximately 1% rests with the top ten. This CDR3 contains 16 residues. Germline CDR1 is DFQATT and CDR2 is SNEGSKA (reference sequence). With 3 bases removed from V and 9 bases from J, the gap between germline ends came to 21 bases.

The chain uses TRBV20-1 and TRBJ1-6; a possible D gene is TRBD1 (5 bases). This TCR came from a human donor who donated a stem cell graft to a child with acute myeloid leukemia. The sequencing here drew on PBMCs from the stem cell graft donor, taken from the stem cell graft. CDR3 coding DNA: TGCAGTGCTAGGAACATCAGGGTGACCGGGGGTTCACCCCTCCACTTT. Its translation is CSARNIRVTGGSPLHF.